This T cell receptor (beta chain) derives from a study of shared clonotypes between healthy human individuals. Trimming removed 1 base at V and 2 bases at J, with 5 bases between. From germline, CDR1 is MGHRA and CDR2 YSYEKL. CDR3 length equals 13 residues. Naivety among CD8 cells was defined by CD45RO negativity and positive CCR7 selection, thereby excluding terminally differentiated effector memory CD45RA+ cells. Remarks on this clone: Other DNA sequences in this specimen translate into the identical CDR3.

Libraries were prepared by immunoSEQ multiplex PCR; TCRdb keeps only in-frame clonotypes and omits some of them. The sample has under 2,000,000 clones; about 95% are singletons. Sequenced material: naive CD8+ T cells sorted from blood. The receptor was derived from a man between 18 and 29 years old in good health. The V call is TRBV4-1, the J call TRBJ1-1, with D uncertain. CDR3 sequence: CASSQVLNTEAFF. The CDR3 nucleotides are TGCGCCAGCAGCCAAGTCCTTAACACTGAAGCTTTCTTT.